These 9 T cell receptor beta chains were all obtained from the same sample, sequenced in a study of T cells in tuberculosis. Using immunoSEQ multiplex PCR, the repertoire was profiled, and TCRdb retains in-frame clones only, with some absent. This table holds 45,000 or so clones, around 96% found once. Sequencing was done on a sample of PBMCs. The origin of the receptors is a donor between 10 and 35 years old with latent tuberculosis or without tuberculosis infection.

J is TRBJ2-1 and V is TRBV25-1; the match to TRBD1 covers 7 bases. Germline-derived CDR1 and CDR2 are MGHDK and SYGVNS. J gave up 6 bases and V 10 bases, and 18 bases lay outside the gene matches. This CDR3 contains 16 residues. The CDR3 protein is CATAIRGRGIINEQFF. The CDR3 coding sequence is TGTGCCACCGCGATAAGGGGCAGGGGGATAATCAATGAGCAGTTCTTC.

V gene TRBV30 combines with J gene TRBJ2-2; 8 bases match TRBD1. The CDR3 runs to 17 residues. The ends lost 0 bases at V and 4 bases at J; junction bases unmatched: 10. Germline V gene lookup returns CDR1 GTSNPN and CDR2 SVGIG (reference sequence). The CDR3 DNA sequence: TGTGCCTGGAGTGTAGTTCAGGGGGCATCGAGCACCGGGGAGCTGTTTTTT. Translating it yields CAWSVVQGASSTGELFF.

This clone was recorded only once. This rearrangement joins TRBV4-1 to TRBJ1-1, with D perhaps matching TRBD1 (6 bases). Germline-derived CDR1 and CDR2 are MGHRA and YSYEKL. The V end was cut by 4 bases, the J end by 2 bases, with 14 bases between. This CDR3 contains 15 residues. The CDR3 is CASSPLWTANTEAFF. The CDR3 nucleotides read TGCGCCAGCAGCCCGCTATGGACAGCCAACACTGAAGCTTTCTTT.

The count of this clone is one. The V gene is TRBV27, the J gene TRBJ1-1, with D perhaps TRBD1 (5 bases). There are 14 residues in the CDR3. Trimming shortened V by 7 bases and J by 1 base, and 13 bases separated the two germline ends. Per the germline V gene, CDR1 is MNHEY and CDR2 is SMNVEV (reference sequence). DNA for the CDR3: TGTGCCAGCAATCCCGGGGGGGGGAACACTGAAGCTTTCTTT. Translation: CASNPGGGNTEAFF.

The CDR3 loop reads CASSLGGMKNNEQFF. CDR3 DNA sequence: TGTGCCAGCAGCTTGGGGGGAATGAAGAACAATGAGCAGTTCTTC. The rearrangement links TRBV11-2 to TRBJ2-1, with D possibly being TRBD2 (6 bases). Germline lookup yields CDR1 SGHAT and CDR2 FQNNGV. This CDR3 comprises 15 residues. Trimming removed 3 bases from V and 5 bases from J, with 14 bases in between. The full variable domain, completed using reference TRBV11-2 and TRBJ2-1, is EAGVAQSPRYKIIEKRQSVAFWCNPISGHATLYWYQQILGQGPKLLIQFQNNGVVDDSQLPKDRFSAERLKGVDSTLKIQPAKLEDSAVYLCASSLGGMKNNEQFFGPGTRLTVL.

The CDR3 DNA sequence: TGTGCCAGCAGTTTAACAGCCAGAGTGCAAGAGACCCAGTACTTC. Protein sequence: CASSLTARVQETQYF. The V call is TRBV27, the J call TRBJ2-5; no definite D call. Trimming stripped 2 bases from V and 2 bases from J, with 12 bases between. The CDR3 covers 15 residues. Germline lookup yields CDR1 MNHEY and CDR2 SMNVEV (reference sequence).

This chain uses TRBV5-8 with TRBJ1-2, with D perhaps TRBD1 (5 bases). V was pared by 0 bases and J by 3 bases, with 12 bases between. This CDR3 is 15 amino acids long. Germline loops: CDR1 SGHTS, CDR2 YDEGEE. CDR3: CASSLVGQGYYGYTF. CDR3 nucleotide sequence: TGTGCCAGCAGCTTGGTGGGCCAGGGTTACTATGGCTACACCTTC.

V usage is TRBV7-9 and J usage is TRBJ1-1, with D possibly TRBD1 on 6 matching bases. The germline CDR1 and CDR2 sequences are SEHNR and FQNEAQ (reference sequence). The V and J ends lost 5 bases and 3 bases respectively, with 13 bases between them. The CDR3 spans 14 residues. The CDR3, as DNA: TGTGCCAGCAGCCACGTGAAGGGGGACACTGAAGCTTTCTTT. Its protein product is CASSHVKGDTEAFF.

The DNA of the CDR3 is TGTGCCAGCAGCTCTACGGGGGGGGCGAACACTGAAGCTTTCTTT. Translation: CASSSTGGANTEAFF. The gene calls are TRBV5-4 and TRBJ1-1, with TRBD1 as a possible D gene (6 bases). The germline gives CDR1 SGHNT, CDR2 YYREEE (reference sequence). The ends were cut back, 3 bases at V and 1 base at J, with 13 bases in the middle. CDR3 length equals 15 residues. The whole variable domain, remainder taken from reference TRBV5-4 and TRBJ1-1, is ETGVTQSPTHLIKTRGQQVTLRCSSQSGHNTVSWYQQALGQGPQFIFQYYREEENGRGNFPPRFSGLQFPNYSSELNVNALELDDSALYLCASSSTGGANTEAFFGQGTRLTVV.